The 20 T cell receptor beta chains presented below share a single source sample, sequenced in a study of blood T cells in healthy people across ages (dated by TCRdb to 2014 to 2015). Receptor libraries were prepared by 5' RACE. Sequencing instrument: Illumina HiSeq 2500. A second PCR of about 7 to 12 cycles was run with a J-beta primer mix and a sample-barcoded 5' primer. TCRdb's own reprocessing of the public reads used fastp at Q25 and MiXCR and kept productive beta chains. Every distinct CDR3 protein forms one entry, paired with its most common genes and DNA. The sample includes about a million distinct CDR3 sequences, with roughly 47% observed a single time. The ten largest clonotypes hold 20% to 25% of the sample. The sample consisted of blood. The origin of the receptors is a woman aged 55-75 years in good health.

The CDR3 is CASSRRFNSGTDTQYF. CDR3 sequence (DNA): TGTGCCAGCAGCCGACGATTTAATAGCGGGACCGATACGCAGTATTTT. The rearrangement joins TRBV3-1 to TRBJ2-3, with TRBD2 identical over 8 bases. CDR1 and CDR2 (germline): LGHDT, YNNKEL (reference sequence). The junction had 12 bases not matched to a gene; V was cut back by 4 bases and J by 6 bases. The CDR3 loop spans 16 amino acids.

A few counts support this clonotype. The J gene is TRBJ2-7, the V gene TRBV27; D remains unclear. Germline V gene data show CDR1 as MNHEY and CDR2 as SMNVEV (reference sequence). The ends were cut back, 8 bases at V and 5 bases at J, with 19 bases in the middle. This CDR3 is 14 amino acids long. The CDR3 sequence: CASRPRTTLDEQYF. The CDR3 bases are TGTGCCAGCCGACCACGAACTACTTTGGACGAGCAGTACTTC.

The gene calls are TRBV6-6 and TRBJ1-2, with D perhaps matching TRBD1 (6 bases). Trimming removed 6 bases at V and 8 bases at J, with 19 bases between. CDR3 size: 14 residues. Germline V lookup: CDR1 MNHNY, CDR2 SVGAGI (reference sequence). CDR3 DNA sequence: TGTGCCAGCAGCCCCGGCCAGGGGAATGGCGGCTACACCTTC. Residues: CASSPGQGNGGYTF.

A few counts support this clonotype. V usage is TRBV6-1 and J usage is TRBJ2-2, with D possibly being TRBD1 (5 bases). Germline V CDR1 and CDR2: MNHNS, SASEGT. The length of the CDR3 is 14 residues. Trimming cost V 4 bases and J 6 bases, with 12 bases left between them. The CDR3 sequence: CASSVGASPGELFF. The DNA for the CDR3 is TGTGCCAGCAGTGTAGGGGCCAGTCCCGGGGAGCTGTTTTTT.

The rearrangement links TRBV28 to TRBJ2-7, with D tentatively TRBD1 or TRBD2 (5 bases each). Per the germline V gene, CDR1 is MDHEN and CDR2 is SYDVKM. The CDR3 loop spans 15 amino acids. Trimming cost V 3 bases and J 2 bases, with 14 bases left between them. The CDR3 sequence is CASSFPGTRAYEQYF. The CDR3, as DNA: TGTGCCAGCAGTTTTCCCGGGACCCGGGCCTACGAGCAGTACTTC. Variable domain in full (rest from reference TRBV28 and TRBJ2-7): DVKVTQSSRYLVKRTGEKVFLECVQDMDHENMFWYRQDPGLGLRLIYFSYDVKMKEKGDIPEGYSVSREKKERFSLILESASTNQTSMYLCASSFPGTRAYEQYFGPGTRLTVT.

The genes are TRBV11-3 and TRBJ2-3, with 11 bases identical to TRBD1. Germline-derived CDR1 and CDR2 are SGHNT and YENEEA. Unmatched junction bases numbered 15, after V lost 5 bases and J lost 2 bases. CDR3 length: 19 amino acids. CDR3 sequence (DNA): TGTGCCAGCAGCCGTGGACAGGGGGCGTCACTACCACTCACAGATACGCAGTATTTT. It codes for CASSRGQGASLPLTDTQYF. The full variable domain, with the rest looked up from reference TRBV11-3 and TRBJ2-3, is EAGVVQSPRYKIIEKKQPVAFWCNPISGHNTLYWYLQNLGQGPELLIRYENEEAVDDSQLPKDRFSAERLKGVDSTLKIQPAELGDSAVYLCASSRGQGASLPLTDTQYFGPGTRLTVL.

Points on this clonotype: A much larger clone lies a single base off, so this may be a read error. The V call is TRBV29-1, the J call TRBJ2-5; 8 bases match TRBD1. The J call may be mistaken, given a closer DNA end match to TRBJ2-7. This CDR3 has 11 amino acids. CDR1 is SQVTM and CDR2 is ANQGSEA in the germline V gene. CDR3 protein: CSAMTGDEQYF. The CDR3 region has the DNA TGCAGCGCAATGACAGGGGACGAGCAGTACTTC.

The rearrangement links TRBV5-1 to TRBJ2-7; 7 nucleotides agree with TRBD1. The CDR3 consists of 14 residues. From germline, CDR1 is SGHRS and CDR2 YFSETQ. Trimming took 6 bases from V and 3 from J; bases not matched to a gene: 9. CDR3 in amino acids: CASIPRDRVYEQYF. The CDR3 DNA sequence: TGCGCCAGCATCCCCAGGGACAGAGTCTACGAGCAGTACTTC.

This clonotype was seen a few times. The chain has TRBV6-5 and TRBJ2-2; TRBD1 aligns across 8 bases. With V trimmed by 8 bases and J by 6 bases, 14 bases remained unmatched. The CDR3 extends over 16 amino acids. The germline gives CDR1 MNHEY, CDR2 SVGAGI. This CDR3 is CASALPRGRVAGELFF. The DNA of the CDR3 is TGTGCCAGCGCCCTCCCCAGGGGGCGGGTGGCCGGGGAGCTGTTTTTT.

This clonotype occurred a few times. This chain's CDR3 is CAISALAGPYNEQFF. For the CDR3, the DNA is TGTGCCATCAGTGCCCTAGCGGGCCCCTACAATGAGCAGTTCTTC. The chain has TRBV10-3 and TRBJ2-1, with 8 bases fitting TRBD2. Looked up from germline, CDR1 is ENHRY and CDR2 is SYGVKD. This CDR3 contains 15 residues. Unmatched junction bases numbered 4, after V lost 4 bases and J lost 2 bases.

The chain has TRBV4-2 and TRBJ2-1; possibly TRBD2 for D (6 bases). The V gene's germline CDR1 is LGHNA and CDR2 YNFKEQ. With 1 base removed from V and 0 bases from J, the gap between germline ends came to 10 bases. The CDR3 has 16 residues. The CDR3 loop reads CASSQGQGLSYNEQFF. The DNA for the CDR3 is TGTGCCAGCAGCCAAGGGCAGGGACTCTCCTACAATGAGCAGTTCTTC.

This chain connects TRBV25-1 to TRBJ2-3, with D perhaps assigned TRBD1 or TRBD2 (5 bases each). V lost 3 bases to trimming and J lost 1 base, with 14 bases between them. This CDR3 is 16 amino acids long. In germline, CDR1 is MGHDK, CDR2 SYGVNS. CDR3 nucleotide sequence: TGTGCCAGCAGTGATTGGGTGCAGGGAGGCACAGATACGCAGTATTTT. It translates to CASSDWVQGGTDTQYF.

This clonotype was counted a single time. This chain links TRBV7-3 with TRBJ2-1; the match to TRBD1 covers 12 bases. Germline CDR1 and CDR2: SGHTA and FQGTGA. V lost 5 bases and J lost 8; bases outside the gene matches: 7. The CDR3 is 15 residues long. The CDR3 DNA is TGTGCCAGCAGCCACCGGGACAGGGGGCGCGATGAGCAGTTCTTC. Translating gives CASSHRDRGRDEQFF.

The V call is TRBV6-2 or TRBV6-3, the J call TRBJ2-3, with 7 positions matching TRBD2. This CDR3 region has 16 residues. V was pared by 8 bases and J by 4 bases, with 15 bases of the junction left unmatched. Germline V lookup: CDR1 MNHEY, CDR2 SVGEGT. In DNA form, the CDR3 reads TGTGCCAGCCCCCTGGAGGGCGGGAGTTGTCCAGATACGCAGTATTTT. Its protein is CASPLEGGSCPDTQYF.

The V call is TRBV28, the J call TRBJ2-7; 7 bases are shared with TRBD2. The CDR3 sequence is 15 residues long. The germline gives CDR1 MDHEN, CDR2 SYDVKM. The J segment lost 4 bases and the V segment lost 4 bases, leaving 10 bases of the junction unmatched. The CDR3 DNA sequence: TGTGCCAGCAGTTCAAGCACGGGAGGAGTTTACGAGCAGTACTTC. As protein: CASSSSTGGVYEQYF.

A few counts support this clonotype. The chain is built from TRBV5-6 and TRBJ2-7; D not certain. Germline lookup yields CDR1 SGHDT and CDR2 YYEEEE. This CDR3 spans 16 amino acids. Trimming removed 4 bases from V and 0 bases from J, with 17 bases in between. The CDR3 DNA reads TGTGCCAGCAGCCCACTTGGTGGGCGGAGCTCCTACGAGCAGTACTTC. Encoded protein: CASSPLGGRSSYEQYF.

The chain carries TRBV20-1 and TRBJ2-7; D unclear. The CDR3 consists of 14 residues. The V gene lost 0 bases and the J gene lost 2 bases, with 11 bases spanning the gap. Germline values: CDR1 DFQATT, CDR2 SNEGSKA (reference sequence). The CDR3 sequence is CSARDSQITYEQYF. CDR3 coding DNA: TGCAGTGCTAGAGACAGTCAGATAACCTACGAGCAGTACTTC.

The chain is built from TRBV7-9 and TRBJ1-5; TRBD1 agrees at 7 bases. Trimming removed 6 bases from V and 1 base from J; junction bases left unmatched: 6. The CDR3 covers 15 residues. CDR1 SEHNR and CDR2 FQNEAQ come from the germline V gene (reference sequence). The CDR3: CASRRGQASNQPQHF. The CDR3 coding sequence is TGTGCCAGCAGAAGAGGACAGGCCAGCAATCAGCCCCAGCATTTT.

The V call is TRBV7-9, the J call TRBJ2-7; D remains unclear. In germline, CDR1 is SEHNR, CDR2 FQNEAQ (reference sequence). The CDR3 loop spans 15 amino acids. V lost 4 bases to trimming and J lost 3 bases, with 16 bases between them. CDR3 nucleotides: TGTGCCAGCAGCTCTCAAAACGACTGGGTCTACGAGCAGTACTTC. It is translated as CASSSQNDWVYEQYF.

CDR3 residues: CASSFGPDRAFF. CDR3 sequence (DNA): TGTGCCAGCAGTTTTGGGCCCGATCGGGCTTTCTTT. J is TRBJ1-1 and V is TRBV6-5; D is undetermined. V was pared by 4 bases and J by 11 bases, with 14 bases between. This CDR3 spans 12 amino acids. CDR1 and CDR2 (germline): MNHEY, SVGAGI.